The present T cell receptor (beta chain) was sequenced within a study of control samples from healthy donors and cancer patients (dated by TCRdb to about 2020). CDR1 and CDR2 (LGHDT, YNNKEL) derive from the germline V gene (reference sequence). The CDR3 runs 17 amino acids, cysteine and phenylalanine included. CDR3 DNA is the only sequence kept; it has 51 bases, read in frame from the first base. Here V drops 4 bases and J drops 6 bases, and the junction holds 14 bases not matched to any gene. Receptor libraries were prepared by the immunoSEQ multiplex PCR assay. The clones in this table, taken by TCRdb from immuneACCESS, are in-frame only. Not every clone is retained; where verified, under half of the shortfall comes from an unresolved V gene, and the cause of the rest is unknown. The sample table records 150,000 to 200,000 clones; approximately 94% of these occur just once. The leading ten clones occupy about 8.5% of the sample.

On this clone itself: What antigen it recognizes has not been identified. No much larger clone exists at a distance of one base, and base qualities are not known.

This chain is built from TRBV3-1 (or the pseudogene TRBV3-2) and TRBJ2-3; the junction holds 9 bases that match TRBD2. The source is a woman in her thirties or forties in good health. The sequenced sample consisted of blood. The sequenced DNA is TGTGCCAGCAGCCCCTCTTCGGGGGCGGGGGGGAGGGATACGCAGTATTTT. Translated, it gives CASSPSSGAGGRDTQYF.